Each of the 23 T cell receptor beta chains below was sequenced from the same sample in a study of regulatory T cells in long-lasting Graves disease. Time point noted: newly diagnosed GD, antithyroid drugs for less than 3 months. RNA extracted from PBMCs served as the sequencing template. CDR3-region Arm-PCR and iRepertoire HTBI primers produced the TCR beta libraries. MiXCR, applied by TCRdb to the multiplex PCR reads, yields one record per CDR3 protein. This sample carries about 470,000 distinct CDR3 sequences, 15% of them seen once, and the ten largest clones take over 15%. These sequences were also reported in another study, on T cells in Graves' hyperthyroidism and ophthalmopathy.

Sequencing was performed on peripheral blood mononuclear cells (PBMCs), taken at new diagnosis, from a patient treated with antithyroid drugs. These receptors originate from a woman aged 30 to 39 with Graves disease.

Of note for this clonotype: This sequence may be a read error, since a much larger clone differs from it by one base. V is TRBV5-1 and J is TRBJ2-7, with 8 bases identical to TRBD2. The CDR3 is made up of 14 amino acids. Losses at the gene ends were 0 bases for V and 7 bases for J; bases not matched to a gene: 6. CDR1 SGHRS and CDR2 YFSETQ come from the germline V gene. Here the CDR3 reads CASSLEREWDEQYF. The CDR3 DNA reads TGCGCCAGCAGCTTGGAGCGGGAGTGGGATGAGCAGTACTTC.

At least ten counts were recorded for this clonotype. The V gene is TRBV20-1, the J gene TRBJ1-5; 8 nucleotides align to TRBD1. The CDR3 runs to 14 residues. The germline V gene has CDR1 DFQATT and CDR2 SNEGSKA (reference sequence). The junction had 10 bases not matched to a gene; V was cut back by 5 bases and J by 7 bases. CDR3 sequence (DNA): TGCAGTGCTCTTCCGACAGGGGAAGGCCAGCCCCAGCATTTT. Its translation: CSALPTGEGQPQHF.

In its sample, this clonotype was seen a few times. The chain recombines TRBV6-1 with TRBJ1-3; TRBD1 might be the D (5 bases). Trimming took off 1 base at V and 0 bases at J, with 28 bases between the two ends. Germline loops: CDR1 MNHNS, CDR2 SASEGT. The CDR3 extends over 22 amino acids. Here the CDR3 reads CASSEVEERGSYYYFSGNTIYF. CDR3 DNA sequence: TGTGCCAGCAGTGAAGTTGAGGAAAGGGGCAGCTACTATTACTTCTCTGGAAACACCATATATTTT.

The table lists this clonotype with a few counts. This chain links TRBV30 with TRBJ1-2; 7 bases match TRBD1. Germline V lookup: CDR1 GTSNPN, CDR2 SVGIG (reference sequence). The CDR3 runs 16 residues. Trimming removed 0 bases from V and 6 bases from J; junction bases left unmatched: 13. The CDR3 DNA follows: TGTGCCTGGAGTGTCCCCCTTAGACAGGGACAAGATGGCTACACCTTC. Translated, it gives CAWSVPLRQGQDGYTF. The full variable domain, in which reference TRBV30 and TRBJ1-2 provide the parts outside the CDR3, is SQTIHQWPATLVQPVGSPLSLECTVEGTSNPNLYWYRQAAGRGLQLLFYSVGIGQISSEVPQNLSASRPQDRQFILSSKKLLLSDSGFYLCAWSVPLRQGQDGYTFGSGTRLTVV.

This clonotype was counted ten times or more. The V gene is TRBV30, the J gene TRBJ2-1; 10 bases align to TRBD2. CDR3 length: 14 residues. The J segment lost 5 bases and the V segment lost 2 bases, leaving 3 bases of the junction unmatched. Germline V gene lookup returns CDR1 GTSNPN and CDR2 SVGIG (reference sequence). CDR3 protein: CAWSSGLADNEQFF. In DNA form, the CDR3 reads TGTGCCTGGAGTAGCGGACTAGCGGACAATGAGCAGTTCTTC.

This clonotype was counted many times. V is TRBV24-1 and J is TRBJ1-1, with unresolved D. Trimming removed 4 bases at V and 9 bases at J, with 11 bases between. CDR1 is KGHDR, CDR2 SFDVKD, per germline. The CDR3 runs 12 residues. CDR3 sequence reads: CATSDQDDQAFF. In DNA, the CDR3 is TGTGCCACCAGTGACCAGGACGACCAAGCTTTCTTT.

This clonotype was counted many times. This rearrangement joins TRBV3-1 to TRBJ2-1, with 9 bases identical to TRBD2. The CDR3 totals 19 residues. Trimming took 0 bases from V and 5 from J; bases not matched to a gene: 14. CDR1 and CDR2 from the germline V gene are LGHDT and YNNKEL (reference sequence). The CDR3 is CASSQDQVDGTSFNNEQFF. The CDR3 region has the DNA TGTGCCAGCAGCCAAGATCAAGTCGACGGGACTAGCTTCAACAATGAGCAGTTCTTC.

The chain recombines TRBV6-2 or TRBV6-3 with TRBJ1-2; possible D gene TRBD1, 6 bases. The germline V gene has CDR1 MNHEY and CDR2 SVGEGT. The CDR3 has 15 residues. Trimming pared 7 bases from V and 6 bases from J, leaving 21 bases between. The CDR3 coding sequence is TGTGCCAGCACTATGGCTCGGGGGGCATCCGATGGCTACACCTTC. Translation: CASTMARGASDGYTF.

The table lists this clonotype with many counts. The chain uses TRBV11-3 and TRBJ2-1; D is possibly TRBD2 (5 bases). V shed 3 bases and J shed 1 base, with 19 bases lying between them. The CDR3 runs to 18 residues. The germline V gene encodes CDR1 SGHNT and CDR2 YENEEA. CDR3 in DNA: TGTGCCAGCAGCTTCCTATCGGCGGGCTACCCGTCCTACAATGAGCAGTTCTTC. It specifies CASSFLSAGYPSYNEQFF.

Of note for this clonotype: Being one base from a much bigger clone, this may be a read error. This chain joins TRBV19 and TRBJ2-1, with TRBD2 as a possible D gene (6 bases). This CDR3 contains 12 residues. Germline V lookup: CDR1 LNHDA, CDR2 SQIVND (reference sequence). CDR3 sequence reads: CGSSIGGLPQFF. CDR3 nucleotide sequence: TGTGGCAGTAGTATCGGGGGACTTCCGCAGTTCTTC.

This clonotype was seen many times. The chain couples TRBV28 to TRBJ2-3; TRBD2 matches at 12 bases. V shed 4 bases and J 4 bases; nucleotides not matched to a gene: 15. This CDR3 is built from 19 residues. The germline gives CDR1 MDHEN, CDR2 SYDVKM. CDR3 coding DNA: TGTGCCAGCAGTTCAGAAAAGAATCGACTAGCGGGAGCCGCAGATACGCAGTATTTT. It is translated as CASSSEKNRLAGAADTQYF.

This clonotype was recorded many times. The V gene is TRBV5-1, the J gene TRBJ1-1, with D perhaps TRBD1 (5 bases). Germline V gene lookup returns CDR1 SGHRS and CDR2 YFSETQ. V lost 4 bases, J lost 7 bases, and 11 bases lay in between. The CDR3 is 12 residues long. The CDR3, as DNA: TGCGCCAGCAGCGCCTTCGACAGTGAAGCTTTCTTT. It is translated as CASSAFDSEAFF.

This clonotype appeared many times. The V and J genes are TRBV9 and TRBJ1-3; D remains unclear. Trimming left V 0 bases short and J 0 bases short, with 7 bases between. CDR3 length: 15 amino acids. CDR1 SGDLS and CDR2 YYNGEE come from the germline V gene. The CDR3 loop reads CASSVDGRSGNTIYF. The CDR3 DNA sequence: TGTGCCAGCAGCGTAGATGGTCGCTCTGGAAACACCATATATTTT.

This clonotype has ten or more counts. The chain is built from TRBV6-1 and TRBJ2-4, with 11 bases matching TRBD2. Germline assignment: CDR1 MNHNS and CDR2 SASEGT. After removal of 4 bases from V and 7 bases from J, the junction contained 6 bases not matched to a gene. The CDR3 is made up of 15 amino acids. The CDR3 sequence: CASSVAGGPENIQYF. The CDR3 nucleotides read TGTGCCAGCAGTGTAGCGGGAGGGCCTGAGAACATTCAGTACTTC.

This clonotype showed up just a few times. The chain employs TRBV20-1 and TRBJ2-3; 7 nucleotides line up with TRBD1. CDR3 length equals 17 residues. Trimming removed 4 bases from V and 5 bases from J; junction bases left unmatched: 18. Germline CDR1 and CDR2: DFQATT and SNEGSKA (reference sequence). The CDR3 nucleotides read TGCAGTGCTACCCTGACAGGGCCCTTGGTAACGGGAGATACGCAGTATTTT. Amino acid sequence: CSATLTGPLVTGDTQYF.

To note about this clonotype: This is likely an artifact of a read error, given a far larger clone one base away. This chain joins TRBV2 and TRBJ2-5; 9 positions match TRBD2. Near its end, the DNA agrees better with TRBJ2-1, so the J call may be wrong. The V gene's germline CDR1 is SNHLY and CDR2 FYNNEI. The CDR3 extends over 17 amino acids. CDR3 amino acids: CAGSEALYETSGNEQFF. As DNA, the CDR3 is TGTGCCGGCAGTGAAGCGCTTTACGAGACTAGCGGCAATGAGCAGTTCTTC.

The chain employs TRBV2 and TRBJ1-1, with 9 bases matching TRBD1. The CDR3 loop spans 14 amino acids. Germline values: CDR1 SNHLY, CDR2 FYNNEI. The J segment lost 5 bases and the V segment lost 7 bases, leaving 8 bases of the junction unmatched. This CDR3 is CASTSDRGMTEAFF. The CDR3 DNA is TGTGCCAGCACATCCGACAGGGGGATGACTGAAGCTTTCTTT.

This clonotype was seen many times. The V and J genes are TRBV9 and TRBJ2-7; D might be TRBD1 (5 bases). Germline lookup yields CDR1 SGDLS and CDR2 YYNGEE. The CDR3 consists of 14 residues. V lost 2 bases and J 3 bases, leaving 12 bases between the germline ends. The CDR3 region is CASSVGRLGYEQYF. The CDR3, as DNA: TGTGCCAGCAGCGTGGGGCGTTTGGGCTACGAGCAGTACTTC.

This clonotype was recorded at least ten times. The rearrangement links TRBV2 to TRBJ2-7, with D unclear. The CDR3 runs 13 residues. V was pared by 1 base and J by 3 bases, with 7 bases between. CDR1 SNHLY and CDR2 FYNNEI come from the germline V gene. The CDR3 protein is CASSEENNYEQYF. The CDR3 coding sequence is TGTGCCAGCAGTGAAGAGAACAACTACGAGCAGTACTTC.

This clonotype was counted only a few times. The rearrangement joins TRBV11-2 to TRBJ2-5; D is unclear. The CDR3 contains 14 residues. V shed 5 bases and J shed 2 bases, with 12 bases lying between them. Germline CDR1 is SGHAT and CDR2 is FQNNGV. The CDR3 is CASSPSLIQETQYF. Here the CDR3 DNA reads TGTGCCAGCAGCCCCTCTTTAATACAAGAGACCCAGTACTTC.

This clonotype has a single count. The V gene is TRBV11-3, the J gene TRBJ2-1; 11 bases are a match to TRBD2. V shed 9 bases, J shed 0 bases, and the junction held 13 bases outside the gene matches. Germline CDR1 SGHNT, CDR2 YENEEA. This CDR3 is 18 amino acids long. CDR3 nucleotide sequence: TGTGCCAGTTCCTCCGGGACTAGCGGAATTAACTCCTACAATGAGCAGTTCTTC. Its protein product is CASSSGTSGINSYNEQFF.

The rearrangement links TRBV12-3 or TRBV12-4 to TRBJ1-1; possible D gene TRBD1, 5 bases. V lost 3 bases and J lost 13, with 15 bases in between. The CDR3 is 12 residues long. Here the CDR3 DNA reads TGTGCCAGCAGTTTTGGGGCGGGCGGAAATTTCTTT. This encodes CASSFGAGGNFF.

This clonotype came up a few times. The J gene is TRBJ1-6, the V gene TRBV4-1, with D tentatively TRBD1 (5 bases). From germline, CDR1 is MGHRA and CDR2 YSYEKL. The CDR3 runs to 20 residues. V was clipped by 1 base and J by 0 bases, with 19 bases between them. The CDR3 here is CASSQAGLTGSLSYNSPLHF. The CDR3 DNA reads as TGCGCCAGCAGCCAAGCGGGGCTGACGGGTTCCCTCTCCTATAATTCACCCCTCCACTTT.